Sequencing of this T cell receptor beta chain was carried out in a study of early T cells in non-severe SARS-CoV-2 infection. Study at large: Bulk RNA from unsorted whole blood was sequenced; chains were unpaired.

CDR1 is MNHEY, CDR2 SVGEGT, per germline. Trimming took off 2 bases at V and 7 bases at J, with 8 bases between the two ends. This CDR3 has 12 residues. As regards this clonotype: Its antigen is still unknown.

The TCR library protocol attached unique molecular identifiers to the individual cDNA molecules. Each CDR3 protein gets one entry after TCRdb re-called the 5' RACE reads with MiXCR. The sample yields over 55,000 distinct CDR3 sequences, roughly 9.7% seen once. General study points: The study's VDJdb matching favored anti-spike CD8 responses and missed private and CD4 specificities.

V usage is TRBV6-2 or TRBV6-3 and J usage is TRBJ1-1; no reliable D call. The clonotype originates from an adult who was a healthcare worker with PCR-confirmed SARS-CoV-2 infection or an uninfected control (not recorded which). The sequencing sample was made of whole blood. CDR3 nucleotides: TGTGCCAGCAGTTACGCCGGGTATGAAGCTTTCTTT. This encodes CASSYAGYEAFF.